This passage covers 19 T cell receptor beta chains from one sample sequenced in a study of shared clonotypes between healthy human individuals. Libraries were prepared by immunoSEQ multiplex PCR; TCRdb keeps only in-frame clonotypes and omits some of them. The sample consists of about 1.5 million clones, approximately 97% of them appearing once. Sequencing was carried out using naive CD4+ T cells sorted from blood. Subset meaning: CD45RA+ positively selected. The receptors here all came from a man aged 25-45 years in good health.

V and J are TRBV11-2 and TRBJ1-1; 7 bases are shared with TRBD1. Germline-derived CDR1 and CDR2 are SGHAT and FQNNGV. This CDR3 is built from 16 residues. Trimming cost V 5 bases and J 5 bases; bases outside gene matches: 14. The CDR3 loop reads CASSSRTGDERTEAFF. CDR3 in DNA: TGTGCCAGCAGCAGCCGGACAGGAGACGAACGGACTGAAGCTTTCTTT.

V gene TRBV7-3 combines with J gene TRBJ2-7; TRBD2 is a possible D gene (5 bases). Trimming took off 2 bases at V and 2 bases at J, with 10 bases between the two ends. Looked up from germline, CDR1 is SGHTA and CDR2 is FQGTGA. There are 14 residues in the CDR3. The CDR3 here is CASSLYEGAYEQYF. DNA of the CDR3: TGTGCCAGCAGCTTATATGAGGGCGCCTACGAGCAGTACTTC. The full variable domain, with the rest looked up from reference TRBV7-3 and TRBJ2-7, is GAGVSQTPSNKVTEKGKYVELRCDPISGHTALYWYRQSLGQGPEFLIYFQGTGAADDSGLPNDRFFAVRPEGSVSTLKIQRTERGDSAVYLCASSLYEGAYEQYFGPGTRLTVT.

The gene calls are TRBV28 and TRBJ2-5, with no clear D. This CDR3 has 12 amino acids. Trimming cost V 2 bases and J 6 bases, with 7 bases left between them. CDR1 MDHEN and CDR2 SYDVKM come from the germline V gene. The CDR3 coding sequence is TGTGCCAGCAGTTTAATTCGGCAGACCCAGTACTTC. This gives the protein CASSLIRQTQYF.

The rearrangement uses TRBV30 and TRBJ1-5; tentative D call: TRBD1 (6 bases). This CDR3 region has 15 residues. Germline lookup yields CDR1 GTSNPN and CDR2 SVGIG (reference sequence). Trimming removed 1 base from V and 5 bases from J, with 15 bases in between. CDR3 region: CAWSDPSPGDQPQHF. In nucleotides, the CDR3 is TGTGCCTGGAGTGACCCATCCCCAGGGGATCAGCCCCAGCATTTT.

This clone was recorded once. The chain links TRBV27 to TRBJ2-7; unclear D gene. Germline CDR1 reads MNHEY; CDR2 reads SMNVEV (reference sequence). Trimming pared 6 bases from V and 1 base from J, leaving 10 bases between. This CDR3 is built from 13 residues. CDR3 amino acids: CASSSLRSYEQYF. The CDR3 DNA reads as TGTGCCAGCAGCTCTCTCAGGTCCTACGAGCAGTACTTC.

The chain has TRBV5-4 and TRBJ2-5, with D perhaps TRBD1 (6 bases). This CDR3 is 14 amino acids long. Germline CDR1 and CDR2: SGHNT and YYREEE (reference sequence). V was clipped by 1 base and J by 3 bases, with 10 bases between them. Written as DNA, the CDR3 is TGTGCCAGCAGCTTGACACAGGGCGAAGAGACCCAGTACTTC. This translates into CASSLTQGEETQYF.

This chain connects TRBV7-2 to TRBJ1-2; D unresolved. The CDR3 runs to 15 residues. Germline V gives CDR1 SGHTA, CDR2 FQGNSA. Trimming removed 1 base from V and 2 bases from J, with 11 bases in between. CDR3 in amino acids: CASSLGAGRNYGYTF. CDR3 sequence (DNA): TGTGCCAGCAGCTTAGGGGCAGGACGGAACTATGGCTACACCTTC.

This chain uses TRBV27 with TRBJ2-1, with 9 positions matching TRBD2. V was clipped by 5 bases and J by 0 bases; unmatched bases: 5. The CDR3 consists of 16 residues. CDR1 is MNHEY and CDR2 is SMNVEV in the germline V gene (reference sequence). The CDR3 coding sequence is TGTGCCAGCAGTGCCGATAGCGGGAGCTCCTACAATGAGCAGTTCTTC. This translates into CASSADSGSSYNEQFF.

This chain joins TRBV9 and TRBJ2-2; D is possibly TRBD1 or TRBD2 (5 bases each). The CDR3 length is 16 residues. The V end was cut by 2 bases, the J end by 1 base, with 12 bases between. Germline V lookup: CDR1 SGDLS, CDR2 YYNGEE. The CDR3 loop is CASSVTPGRNTGELFF. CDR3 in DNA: TGTGCCAGCAGCGTGACTCCGGGACGGAACACCGGGGAGCTGTTTTTT.

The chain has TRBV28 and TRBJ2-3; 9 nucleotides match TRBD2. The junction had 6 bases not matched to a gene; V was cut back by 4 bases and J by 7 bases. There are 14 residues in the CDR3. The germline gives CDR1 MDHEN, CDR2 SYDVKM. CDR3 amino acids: CASSSGTSLNTQYF. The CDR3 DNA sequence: TGTGCCAGCAGTTCCGGGACTAGCCTGAATACGCAGTATTTT.

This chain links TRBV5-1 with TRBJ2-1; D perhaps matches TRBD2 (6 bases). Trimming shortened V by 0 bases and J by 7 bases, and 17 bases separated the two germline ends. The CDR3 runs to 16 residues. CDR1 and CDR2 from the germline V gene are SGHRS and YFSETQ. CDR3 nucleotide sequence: TGCGCCAGCAGCTTGGGATCGCGGGCGGCGGGGAATGAGCAGTTCTTC. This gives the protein CASSLGSRAAGNEQFF.

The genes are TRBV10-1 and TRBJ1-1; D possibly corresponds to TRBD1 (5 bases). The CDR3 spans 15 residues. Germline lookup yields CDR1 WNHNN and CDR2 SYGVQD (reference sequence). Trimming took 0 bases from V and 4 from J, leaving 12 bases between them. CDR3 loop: CASSESRVGGTEAFF. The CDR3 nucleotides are TGCGCCAGCAGTGAGTCGAGGGTGGGGGGCACTGAAGCTTTCTTT.

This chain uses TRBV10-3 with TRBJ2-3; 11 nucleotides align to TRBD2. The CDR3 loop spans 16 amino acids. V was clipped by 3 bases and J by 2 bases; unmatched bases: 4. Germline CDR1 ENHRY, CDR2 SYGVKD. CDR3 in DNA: TGTGCCATCAGTGATTTGACTAGCGGGAACACAGATACGCAGTATTTT. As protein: CAISDLTSGNTDTQYF.

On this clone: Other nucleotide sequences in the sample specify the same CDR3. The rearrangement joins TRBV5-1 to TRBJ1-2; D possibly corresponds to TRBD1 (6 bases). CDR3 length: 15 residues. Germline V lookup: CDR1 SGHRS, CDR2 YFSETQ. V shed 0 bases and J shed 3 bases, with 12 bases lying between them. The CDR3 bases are TGCGCCAGCAGCTTGGTCACAGGGCCGGACTATGGCTACACCTTC. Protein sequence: CASSLVTGPDYGYTF.

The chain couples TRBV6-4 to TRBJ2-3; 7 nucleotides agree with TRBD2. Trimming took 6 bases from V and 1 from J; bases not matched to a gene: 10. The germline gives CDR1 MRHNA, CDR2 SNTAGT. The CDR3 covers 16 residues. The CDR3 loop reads CASSPLPSGGTDTQYF. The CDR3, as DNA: TGTGCCAGCAGCCCCCTCCCTAGCGGAGGCACAGATACGCAGTATTTT.

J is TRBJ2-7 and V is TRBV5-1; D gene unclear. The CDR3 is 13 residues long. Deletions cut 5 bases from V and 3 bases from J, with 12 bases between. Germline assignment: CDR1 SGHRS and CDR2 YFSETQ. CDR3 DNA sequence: TGCGCCAGCAGTCTAACGGCGAACTACGAGCAGTACTTC. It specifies CASSLTANYEQYF.

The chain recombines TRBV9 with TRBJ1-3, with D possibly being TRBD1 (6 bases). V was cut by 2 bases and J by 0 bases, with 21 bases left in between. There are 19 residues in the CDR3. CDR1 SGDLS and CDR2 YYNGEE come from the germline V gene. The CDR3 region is CASSVEGRRGHDSGNTIYF. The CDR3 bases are TGTGCCAGCAGCGTCGAAGGGAGAAGGGGACACGACTCTGGAAACACCATATATTTT.

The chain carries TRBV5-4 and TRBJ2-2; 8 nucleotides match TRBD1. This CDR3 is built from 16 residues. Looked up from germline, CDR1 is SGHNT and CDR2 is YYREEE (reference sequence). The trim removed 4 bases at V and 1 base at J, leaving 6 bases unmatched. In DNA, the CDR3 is TGTGCCAGCAGCCCAGGGACAGGACGGAACACCGGGGAGCTGTTTTTT. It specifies CASSPGTGRNTGELFF.

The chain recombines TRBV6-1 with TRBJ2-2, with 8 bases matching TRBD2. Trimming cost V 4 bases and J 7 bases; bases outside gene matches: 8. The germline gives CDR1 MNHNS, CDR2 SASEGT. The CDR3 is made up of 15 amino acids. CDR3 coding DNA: TGTGCCAGCAGTGGCTCGGGACTAGAGATCGGGGAGCTGTTTTTT. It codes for CASSGSGLEIGELFF.